Listed below are T cell receptor beta chains from one sample, sequenced in a study of blood T cell repertoires in COVID-19. TCRdb's table, derived via immunoSEQ multiplex PCR, lists solely in-frame clones and lacks some. The sample has about 240,000 clones, approximately 83% seen once. Sequencing used PBMCs or T cells enriched from blood (not recorded which). These TCRs come from a woman aged 40-49 years who had been exposed to COVID-19. The CDR3 runs from the conserved cysteine through the conserved F or W. Fields, in order: CDR3 DNA, CDR3 protein, V gene, J gene, clone size, D gene. The D gene is left open where the match is weak. Rows may omit the clone size; those that give it use once, few, many or a size class.

cdr3_nt: TGTGCCAGCAGCCTCGGACAGGGACCAGACACCATATATTTT
cdr3_aa: CASSLGQGPDTIYF
v_call: TRBV6-2/TRBV6-3
j_call: TRBJ1-3
clone_size: -
d_call: TRBD1

cdr3_nt: TGCAGCTACCAACAGGGGGCTTCGGATCAGCCCCAGCATTTT
cdr3_aa: CSYQQGASDQPQHF
v_call: TRBV29-1
j_call: TRBJ1-5
clone_size: -
d_call: TRBD1

cdr3_nt: TGTGCCAGCAGCTTATTCGCGGCGCCCCTCCACTTT
cdr3_aa: CASSLFAAPLHF
v_call: TRBV7-9
j_call: TRBJ1-6
clone_size: -
d_call: -

cdr3_nt: TGTGCCAGTAATATTGGCGTAGCCCAGCCCCAGCATTTT
cdr3_aa: CASNIGVAQPQHF
v_call: TRBV19
j_call: TRBJ1-5
clone_size: many
d_call: -

cdr3_nt: TGCGCCAGCAGCTTGGGGCCAGACTCTGGAAACACCATATATTTT
cdr3_aa: CASSLGPDSGNTIYF
v_call: TRBV5-1
j_call: TRBJ1-3
clone_size: -
d_call: -

cdr3_nt: TGTGCCATCAGTGACATTGCGGCAGGGCACCCTCGTGCTTTCTTT
cdr3_aa: CAISDIAAGHPRAFF
v_call: TRBV10-3
j_call: TRBJ1-1
clone_size: -
d_call: -

cdr3_nt: TGTGCCACCAGTCGAGACGGGACAGTTAACACTGAAGCTTTCTTT
cdr3_aa: CATSRDGTVNTEAFF
v_call: TRBV24-1
j_call: TRBJ1-1
clone_size: -
d_call: TRBD1

cdr3_nt: TGTGCCAGCAGTGGAGGGTCGGGGGAGCAGTACTTC
cdr3_aa: CASSGGSGEQYF
v_call: TRBV6-4
j_call: TRBJ2-7
clone_size: -
d_call: -

cdr3_nt: TGTGCCTGGAGTGTAGCGGGACTTACCAGCAATCAGCCCCAGCATTTT
cdr3_aa: CAWSVAGLTSNQPQHF
v_call: TRBV30
j_call: TRBJ1-5
clone_size: -
d_call: -

cdr3_nt: TGTGCCAGCAGTTTATCACGGGACAGGGTTAGCCACGAGCAGTACTTC
cdr3_aa: CASSLSRDRVSHEQYF
v_call: TRBV28
j_call: TRBJ2-7
clone_size: -
d_call: TRBD1

cdr3_nt: TGTGCCAGTAGTTTGAAGGTTGGGACAGCTTATGGCTACACCTTC
cdr3_aa: CASSLKVGTAYGYTF
v_call: TRBV19
j_call: TRBJ1-2
clone_size: -
d_call: TRBD1

cdr3_nt: TGTGCCAGCAGCCAACGGGGGGGACAGGGAGGCCTCTTT
cdr3_aa: CASSQRGGQGGLF
v_call: TRBV3-1/TRBV3-2
j_call: TRBJ1-1
clone_size: -
d_call: TRBD1

cdr3_nt: TGTGCCAGCTCACCGGGGCCTAACACGCCGGGCACTGAAGCTTTCTTT
cdr3_aa: CASSPGPNTPGTEAFF
v_call: TRBV18
j_call: TRBJ1-1
clone_size: once
d_call: -

cdr3_nt: TGTGCCAGTATCAATGGTGGGCAGAACACTGAAGCTTTCTTT
cdr3_aa: CASINGGQNTEAFF
v_call: TRBV19
j_call: TRBJ1-1
clone_size: -
d_call: -

cdr3_nt: TGTGCCAGCAGCCAAAGCGGGGGGGCCATAACGACAGATACGCAGTATTTT
cdr3_aa: CASSQSGGAITTDTQYF
v_call: TRBV3-1/TRBV3-2
j_call: TRBJ2-3
clone_size: -
d_call: TRBD2

cdr3_nt: TGTGCCAGCAGTCTGACAATGCCTGAAGCTTTCTTT
cdr3_aa: CASSLTMPEAFF
v_call: TRBV28
j_call: TRBJ1-1
clone_size: -
d_call: -

cdr3_nt: TGTGCCAGCAGTTGGCAGCGGTCGATACAAGAGACCCAGTACTTC
cdr3_aa: CASSWQRSIQETQYF
v_call: TRBV6-7
j_call: TRBJ2-5
clone_size: once
d_call: -

cdr3_nt: TGTGCCAGCAGCTCGGACAGGGAAGTCGCCGGGGCCAACGTCCTGACTTTC
cdr3_aa: CASSSDREVAGANVLTF
v_call: TRBV5-8
j_call: TRBJ2-6
clone_size: -
d_call: TRBD1

cdr3_nt: TGTGCCAGCAGCCAAGATTACAGGAACTCTGAAGCTTTCTTT
cdr3_aa: CASSQDYRNSEAFF
v_call: TRBV3-1/TRBV3-2
j_call: TRBJ1-1
clone_size: -
d_call: -

cdr3_nt: TGTGCCACCCGAGGGAAAACAGGGGATCGTATTGATGAAAAACTGTTTTTT
cdr3_aa: CATRGKTGDRIDEKLFF
v_call: TRBV19
j_call: TRBJ1-4
clone_size: once
d_call: TRBD1

cdr3_nt: TGTGCCAGCAGCTTATATCAGGGAAGCTCCTACGAGCAGTACTTC
cdr3_aa: CASSLYQGSSYEQYF
v_call: TRBV5-6
j_call: TRBJ2-7
clone_size: few
d_call: -

cdr3_nt: TGTGCCAGTAGTCTGCAGGACAATCAGCCCCAGCATTTT
cdr3_aa: CASSLQDNQPQHF
v_call: TRBV19
j_call: TRBJ1-5
clone_size: -
d_call: -

cdr3_nt: TGTGCCAGCAGCTCCGGAGGGAATTCACCCCTCCACTTT
cdr3_aa: CASSSGGNSPLHF
v_call: TRBV11-3
j_call: TRBJ1-6
clone_size: -
d_call: -

cdr3_nt: TGTGCCAGTCATAAAGTTTTGGGCAACTATGGCTACACCTTC
cdr3_aa: CASHKVLGNYGYTF
v_call: TRBV19
j_call: TRBJ1-2
clone_size: -
d_call: -

cdr3_nt: TGTGCCAGCAGCATGGGACAGACTCTCACAGATACGCAGTATTTT
cdr3_aa: CASSMGQTLTDTQYF
v_call: TRBV7-2
j_call: TRBJ2-3
clone_size: -
d_call: TRBD1

cdr3_nt: TGTGCCAGCAGGCGGGGGGTCGATCAGCCCCAGCATTTT
cdr3_aa: CASRRGVDQPQHF
v_call: TRBV2
j_call: TRBJ1-5
clone_size: -
d_call: -

cdr3_nt: TGTGCCAGCAGTTGGGACAGGGGTTCCACAGATACGCAGTATTTT
cdr3_aa: CASSWDRGSTDTQYF
v_call: TRBV13
j_call: TRBJ2-3
clone_size: -
d_call: TRBD1

cdr3_nt: TGTGCCAGCAGCTTGGCCCAGGGGGTCGGCTATGGCTACACCTTC
cdr3_aa: CASSLAQGVGYGYTF
v_call: TRBV11-2
j_call: TRBJ1-2
clone_size: -
d_call: TRBD1

cdr3_nt: TGTGCCAGCAGCTCAGCGGACGTTACCGGGGAGCTGTTTTTT
cdr3_aa: CASSSADVTGELFF
v_call: TRBV7-3
j_call: TRBJ2-2
clone_size: once
d_call: -

cdr3_nt: TGTGCCATCATCGCTTCTCAGGGGCTTGGAAACACCATATATTTT
cdr3_aa: CAIIASQGLGNTIYF
v_call: TRBV10-3
j_call: TRBJ1-3
clone_size: -
d_call: -

cdr3_nt: TGTGCCACCACTGCCCAGCGGGGGGGGAACAATGAGCAGTTCTTC
cdr3_aa: CATTAQRGGNNEQFF
v_call: TRBV5-4
j_call: TRBJ2-1
clone_size: -
d_call: TRBD2

cdr3_nt: TGTGCCAGTAGTATAGACAGGGCTCACAATGAGCAGTTCTTC
cdr3_aa: CASSIDRAHNEQFF
v_call: TRBV19
j_call: TRBJ2-1
clone_size: -
d_call: -

cdr3_nt: TGTGCCAGCTCACCGGGCTTGTCGGAGACCCAGTACTTC
cdr3_aa: CASSPGLSETQYF
v_call: TRBV18
j_call: TRBJ2-5
clone_size: -
d_call: -

cdr3_nt: TGTGCCAGCAGCCTAGGGGTACAGACTGAAGCTTTCTTT
cdr3_aa: CASSLGVQTEAFF
v_call: TRBV7-9
j_call: TRBJ1-1
clone_size: -
d_call: -

cdr3_nt: TGCGCCAGCAGCCCTCGACAGGGGCGGGGGACCGGGGAGCTGTTTTTT
cdr3_aa: CASSPRQGRGTGELFF
v_call: TRBV4-3
j_call: TRBJ2-2
clone_size: -
d_call: -

cdr3_nt: TGTGCCAGTACCCGGGACTCGGCCCGGCAGGAAAAACTGTTTTTT
cdr3_aa: CASTRDSARQEKLFF
v_call: TRBV19
j_call: TRBJ1-4
clone_size: -
d_call: -

cdr3_nt: TGTGCCAGCAGCCGGTGGACAGGGCTAGATCAGCCCCAGCATTTT
cdr3_aa: CASSRWTGLDQPQHF
v_call: TRBV7-2
j_call: TRBJ1-5
clone_size: -
d_call: TRBD1

cdr3_nt: TGTGCCAGCAGTTTAGCATTCGTTTGGGGGGGCAGCACTGAAGCTTTCTTT
cdr3_aa: CASSLAFVWGGSTEAFF
v_call: TRBV27
j_call: TRBJ1-1
clone_size: once
d_call: -

cdr3_nt: TGTGCCAGCAGCATAAGACTCTCCCACTCCTACAATGAGCAGTTCTTC
cdr3_aa: CASSIRLSHSYNEQFF
v_call: TRBV9
j_call: TRBJ2-1
clone_size: -
d_call: -

cdr3_nt: TGTGCCACTAACCACGGGGAACAGCCCCAGCATTTT
cdr3_aa: CATNHGEQPQHF
v_call: TRBV12-3/TRBV12-4
j_call: TRBJ1-5
clone_size: few
d_call: -

cdr3_nt: TGTGCCAGCAGTTTATCAGCTACTAGCGGCCAAGAGACCCAGTACTTC
cdr3_aa: CASSLSATSGQETQYF
v_call: TRBV27
j_call: TRBJ2-5
clone_size: -
d_call: TRBD2

cdr3_nt: TGTGCCAGCAGCCGAGTCAGACAGCCCTATGGCTACACCTTC
cdr3_aa: CASSRVRQPYGYTF
v_call: TRBV7-9
j_call: TRBJ1-2
clone_size: few
d_call: -

cdr3_nt: TGTGCCAGCAGACCTCAGACTACTAATGAAAAACTGTTTTTT
cdr3_aa: CASRPQTTNEKLFF
v_call: TRBV2
j_call: TRBJ1-4
clone_size: -
d_call: -

cdr3_nt: TGCGCCAGCAGCTTGGCGACGGGGGGGCAGGAGACCCAGTACTTC
cdr3_aa: CASSLATGGQETQYF
v_call: TRBV5-1
j_call: TRBJ2-5
clone_size: -
d_call: TRBD2

cdr3_nt: TGCGCCAGCAGCTTGCTAGGGGCCAGCAATCAGCCCCAGCATTTT
cdr3_aa: CASSLLGASNQPQHF
v_call: TRBV5-1
j_call: TRBJ1-5
clone_size: -
d_call: -

cdr3_nt: TGCGCCAGCAGCTTGGGGGCACGCCCCTATGGCTACACCTTC
cdr3_aa: CASSLGARPYGYTF
v_call: TRBV5-1
j_call: TRBJ1-2
clone_size: once
d_call: -

cdr3_nt: TGTGCCAGCAGCGTTGGGACACGGGTAGGGGCCCAGTACTTC
cdr3_aa: CASSVGTRVGAQYF
v_call: TRBV7-2
j_call: TRBJ2-5
clone_size: -
d_call: -

cdr3_nt: TGTGCCAGCAGCTTAGGCGACAGGGTAGGCGCCGGGGAGCTGTTTTTT
cdr3_aa: CASSLGDRVGAGELFF
v_call: TRBV13
j_call: TRBJ2-2
clone_size: -
d_call: TRBD1